One and the same sample provided the 2 T cell receptor beta chains below, sequenced in a study of T cells in localized non-small cell lung cancer. Profiling relied on immunoSEQ multiplex PCR, and the TCRdb table lists in-frame clones only, not all of them. The sample has roughly 33,000 clones; approximately 87% are singletons. Sequenced material: peripheral blood, taken before any cancer treatment. Receptor source: a man between 35 and 75 years old with stage I lung adenocarcinoma.

The chain has TRBV5-1 and TRBJ1-1; 9 bases agree with TRBD1. Trimming cost V 3 bases and J 4 bases; bases outside gene matches: 10. Germline V gene data show CDR1 as SGHRS and CDR2 as YFSETQ. The length of the CDR3 is 16 residues. The CDR3 region is CASSWTGAPGGTEAFF. The DNA for the CDR3 is TGCGCCAGCAGCTGGACAGGGGCCCCGGGCGGCACTGAAGCTTTCTTT. Full variable domain (missing parts from reference TRBV5-1 and TRBJ1-1): KAGVTQTPRYLIKTRGQQVTLSCSPISGHRSVSWYQQTPGQGLQFLFEYFSETQRNKGNFPGRFSGRQFSNSRSEMNVSTLELGDSALYLCASSWTGAPGGTEAFFGQGTRLTVV.

The genes are TRBV6-1 and TRBJ2-7, with 7 bases that match TRBD1. Germline V gene lookup returns CDR1 MNHNS and CDR2 SASEGT. With 4 bases clipped from V and 6 bases from J, the junction kept 6 bases outside the gene matches. The CDR3 is 13 amino acids. The CDR3 here is CASSGAGGVEQYF. CDR3 nucleotide sequence: TGTGCCAGCAGTGGGGCAGGGGGAGTCGAGCAGTACTTC.